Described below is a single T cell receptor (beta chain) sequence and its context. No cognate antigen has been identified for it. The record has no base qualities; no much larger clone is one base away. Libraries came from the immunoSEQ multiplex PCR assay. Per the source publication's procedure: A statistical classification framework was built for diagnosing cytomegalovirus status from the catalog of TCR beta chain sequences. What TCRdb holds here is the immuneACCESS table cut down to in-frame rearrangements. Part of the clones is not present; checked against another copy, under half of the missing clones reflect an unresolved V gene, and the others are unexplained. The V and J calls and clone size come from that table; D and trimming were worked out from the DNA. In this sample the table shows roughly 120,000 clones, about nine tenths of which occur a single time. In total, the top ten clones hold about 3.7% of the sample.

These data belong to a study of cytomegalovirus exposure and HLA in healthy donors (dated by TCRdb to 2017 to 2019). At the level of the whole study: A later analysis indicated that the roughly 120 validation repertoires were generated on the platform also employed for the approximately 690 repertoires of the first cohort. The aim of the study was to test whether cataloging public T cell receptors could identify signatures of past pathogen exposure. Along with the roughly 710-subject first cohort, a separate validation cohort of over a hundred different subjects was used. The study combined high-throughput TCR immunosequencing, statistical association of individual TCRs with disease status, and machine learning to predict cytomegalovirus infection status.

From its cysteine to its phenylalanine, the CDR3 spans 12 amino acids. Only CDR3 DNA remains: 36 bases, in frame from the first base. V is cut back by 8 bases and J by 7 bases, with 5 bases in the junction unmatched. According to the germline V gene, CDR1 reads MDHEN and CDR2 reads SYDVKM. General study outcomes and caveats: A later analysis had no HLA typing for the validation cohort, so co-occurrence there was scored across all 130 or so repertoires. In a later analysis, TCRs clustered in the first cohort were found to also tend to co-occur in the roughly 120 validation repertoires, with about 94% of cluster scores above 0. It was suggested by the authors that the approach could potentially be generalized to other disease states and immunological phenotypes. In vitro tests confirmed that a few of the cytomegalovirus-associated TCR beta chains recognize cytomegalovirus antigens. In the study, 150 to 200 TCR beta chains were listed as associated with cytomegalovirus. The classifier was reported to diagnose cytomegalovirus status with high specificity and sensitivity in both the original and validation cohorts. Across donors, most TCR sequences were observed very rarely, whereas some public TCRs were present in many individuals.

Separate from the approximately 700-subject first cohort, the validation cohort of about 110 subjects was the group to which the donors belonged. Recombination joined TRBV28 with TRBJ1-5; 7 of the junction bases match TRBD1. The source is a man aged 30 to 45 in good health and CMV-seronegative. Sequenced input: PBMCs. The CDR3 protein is CASRQGGQPQHF. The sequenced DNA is TGTGCCAGCCGACAGGGCGGGCAGCCCCAGCATTTT.